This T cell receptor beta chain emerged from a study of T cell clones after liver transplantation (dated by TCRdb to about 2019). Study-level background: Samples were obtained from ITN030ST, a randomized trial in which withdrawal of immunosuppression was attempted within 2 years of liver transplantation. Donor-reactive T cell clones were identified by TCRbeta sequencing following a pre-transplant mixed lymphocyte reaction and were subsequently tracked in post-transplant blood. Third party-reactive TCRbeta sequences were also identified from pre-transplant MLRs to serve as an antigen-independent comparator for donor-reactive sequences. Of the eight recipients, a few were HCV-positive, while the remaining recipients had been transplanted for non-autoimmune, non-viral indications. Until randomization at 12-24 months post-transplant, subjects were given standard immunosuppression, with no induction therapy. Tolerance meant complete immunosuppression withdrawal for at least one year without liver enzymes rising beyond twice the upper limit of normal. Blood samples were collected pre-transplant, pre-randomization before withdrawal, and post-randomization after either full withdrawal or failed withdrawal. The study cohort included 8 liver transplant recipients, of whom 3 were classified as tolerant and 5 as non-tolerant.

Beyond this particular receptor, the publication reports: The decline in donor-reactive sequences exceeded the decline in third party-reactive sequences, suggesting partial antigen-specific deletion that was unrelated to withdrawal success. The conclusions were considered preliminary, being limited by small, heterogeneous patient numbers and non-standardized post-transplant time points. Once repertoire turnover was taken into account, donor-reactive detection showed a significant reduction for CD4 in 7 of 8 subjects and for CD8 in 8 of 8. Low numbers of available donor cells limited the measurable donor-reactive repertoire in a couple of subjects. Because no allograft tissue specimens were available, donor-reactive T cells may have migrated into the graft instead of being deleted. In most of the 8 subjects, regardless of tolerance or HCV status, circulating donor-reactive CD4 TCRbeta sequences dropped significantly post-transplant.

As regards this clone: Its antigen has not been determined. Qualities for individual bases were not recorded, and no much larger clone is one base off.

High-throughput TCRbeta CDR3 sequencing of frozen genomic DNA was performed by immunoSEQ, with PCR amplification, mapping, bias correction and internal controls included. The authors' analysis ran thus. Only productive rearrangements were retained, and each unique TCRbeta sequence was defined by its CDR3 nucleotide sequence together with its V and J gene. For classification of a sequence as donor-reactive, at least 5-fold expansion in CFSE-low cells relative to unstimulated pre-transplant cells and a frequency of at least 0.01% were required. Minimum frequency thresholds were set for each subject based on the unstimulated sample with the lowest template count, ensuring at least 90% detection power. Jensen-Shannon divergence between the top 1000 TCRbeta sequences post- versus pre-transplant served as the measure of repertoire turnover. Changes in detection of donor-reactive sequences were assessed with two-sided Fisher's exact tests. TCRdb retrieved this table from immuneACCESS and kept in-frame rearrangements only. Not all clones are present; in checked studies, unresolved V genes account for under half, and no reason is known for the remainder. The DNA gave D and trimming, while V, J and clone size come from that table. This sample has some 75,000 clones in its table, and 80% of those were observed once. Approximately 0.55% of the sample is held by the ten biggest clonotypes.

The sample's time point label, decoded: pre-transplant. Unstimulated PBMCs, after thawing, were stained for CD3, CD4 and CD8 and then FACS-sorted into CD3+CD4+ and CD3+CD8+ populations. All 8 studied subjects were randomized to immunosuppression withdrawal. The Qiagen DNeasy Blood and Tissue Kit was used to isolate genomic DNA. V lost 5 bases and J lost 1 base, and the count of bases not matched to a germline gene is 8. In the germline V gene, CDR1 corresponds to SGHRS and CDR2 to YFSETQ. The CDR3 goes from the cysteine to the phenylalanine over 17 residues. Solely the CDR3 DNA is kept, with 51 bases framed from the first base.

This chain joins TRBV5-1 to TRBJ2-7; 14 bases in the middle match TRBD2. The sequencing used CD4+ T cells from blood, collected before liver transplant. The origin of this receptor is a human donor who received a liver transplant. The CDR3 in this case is CASSQGTSGSASYEQYF. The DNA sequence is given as TGCGCCAGCAGTCAAGGGACTAGCGGGAGTGCGTCCTACGAGCAGTACTTC.